Listed below are T cell receptor beta chains from one sample, sequenced in a study of graft-versus-host responses after intestinal transplantation. Only in-frame clones appear in the TCRdb table, and some are missing; sequencing was by immunoSEQ multiplex PCR. The table records roughly 50,000 clones, 91% of them present only once. The source was PBMCs, collected roughly 95 weeks after intestinal transplant. Receptor source: a human patient who received an intestinal transplant, so some T cells may come from the graft donor. Both conserved end residues are part of each CDR3. A D gene is named only where the DNA matches it firmly. Clone sizes are given selectively: once, few, many, or a class where the clone is expanded.

cdr3_aa: CASHPGGGDTQYF; cdr3_nt: TGTGCCAGCCATCCGGGAGGGGGGGATACGCAGTATTTT; v_call: TRBV11-1; d_call: TRBD2; j_call: TRBJ2-3; clone_size: NA
cdr3_aa: CASSFSTQGMNYGYTF; cdr3_nt: TGTGCCAGCAGCTTCTCTACACAGGGAATGAACTATGGCTACACCTTC; v_call: TRBV13; d_call: NA; j_call: TRBJ1-2; clone_size: NA
cdr3_aa: CASSLSNRDRDEQFF; cdr3_nt: TGTGCCAGCAGTTTATCGAACAGGGATCGGGATGAGCAGTTCTTC; v_call: TRBV27; d_call: NA; j_call: TRBJ2-1; clone_size: NA
cdr3_aa: CASSTTDTQYF; cdr3_nt: TGTGCCAGCAGTACGACAGATACGCAGTATTTT; v_call: TRBV6-6; d_call: NA; j_call: TRBJ2-3; clone_size: NA
cdr3_aa: CASSVRGAANEQFF; cdr3_nt: TGTGCCAGCAGTGTCCGGGGGGCCGCAAATGAGCAGTTCTTC; v_call: TRBV2; d_call: NA; j_call: TRBJ2-1; clone_size: NA
cdr3_aa: CSVEIGVLEQFF; cdr3_nt: TGCAGCGTTGAGATCGGCGTCCTTGAGCAGTTCTTC; v_call: TRBV29-1; d_call: NA; j_call: TRBJ2-1; clone_size: NA
cdr3_aa: CASSQGQYNEKLFF; cdr3_nt: TGTGCCAGTAGCCAGGGACAGTATAATGAAAAACTGTTTTTT; v_call: TRBV19; d_call: TRBD1; j_call: TRBJ1-4; clone_size: once
cdr3_aa: CASTPKAVPYEQYF; cdr3_nt: TGTGCCAGCACCCCGAAGGCGGTTCCCTACGAGCAGTACTTC; v_call: TRBV13; d_call: NA; j_call: TRBJ2-7; clone_size: NA
cdr3_aa: CASSYRTQETQYF; cdr3_nt: TGTGCCAGCAGTTACAGGACCCAAGAGACCCAGTACTTC; v_call: TRBV27; d_call: NA; j_call: TRBJ2-5; clone_size: once
cdr3_aa: CASSLMGSLYEQYF; cdr3_nt: TGCGCCAGCAGCTTAATGGGATCCCTTTACGAGCAGTACTTC; v_call: TRBV5-1; d_call: NA; j_call: TRBJ2-7; clone_size: NA
cdr3_aa: CASSPRQGPYTGELFF; cdr3_nt: TGCGCCAGCAGCCCTAGACAGGGTCCTTACACCGGGGAGCTGTTTTTT; v_call: TRBV4-1; d_call: TRBD1; j_call: TRBJ2-2; clone_size: NA
cdr3_aa: CASSTGTGHFEAFF; cdr3_nt: TGTGCCAGCAGCACCGGGACAGGGCACTTTGAAGCTTTCTTT; v_call: TRBV11-3; d_call: TRBD1; j_call: TRBJ1-1; clone_size: NA
cdr3_aa: CASSLVSEAFF; cdr3_nt: TGTGCCAGCAGTTTGGTCTCTGAAGCTTTCTTT; v_call: TRBV6-6; d_call: NA; j_call: TRBJ1-1; clone_size: NA
cdr3_aa: CASFLPESEQFF; cdr3_nt: TGTGCCAGCTTTCTCCCGGAGTCCGAGCAGTTCTTC; v_call: TRBV7-9; d_call: NA; j_call: TRBJ2-1; clone_size: NA
cdr3_aa: CASGTGGNTIYF; cdr3_nt: TGTGCCAGTGGGACAGGGGGAAACACCATATATTTT; v_call: TRBV21-1; d_call: NA; j_call: TRBJ1-3; clone_size: NA
cdr3_aa: CASETGTELTGELFF; cdr3_nt: TGTGCCAGTGAGACCGGGACAGAGCTAACCGGGGAGCTGTTTTTT; v_call: TRBV19; d_call: TRBD1; j_call: TRBJ2-2; clone_size: NA
cdr3_aa: CASSLDRDIQYF; cdr3_nt: TGTGCCAGCAGCTTAGACAGGGACATTCAGTACTTC; v_call: TRBV5-4; d_call: TRBD1; j_call: TRBJ2-4; clone_size: NA
cdr3_aa: CASSPRGGGGNEKLFF; cdr3_nt: TGCGCCAGCAGCCCACGAGGGGGCGGAGGTAATGAAAAACTGTTTTTT; v_call: TRBV4-1; d_call: TRBD1; j_call: TRBJ1-4; clone_size: once
cdr3_aa: CASSLLPGPESNTGELFF; cdr3_nt: TGCGCCAGCAGCTTACTACCGGGCCCCGAATCGAACACCGGGGAGCTGTTTTTT; v_call: TRBV5-1; d_call: NA; j_call: TRBJ2-2; clone_size: once
cdr3_aa: CASSPRDARRHNSPLHF; cdr3_nt: TGTGCCAGCAGCCCGAGGGACGCCCGCCGCCATAATTCACCCCTCCACTTT; v_call: TRBV11-2; d_call: NA; j_call: TRBJ1-6; clone_size: NA
cdr3_aa: CASSLRDSLGQETQYF; cdr3_nt: TGCGCCAGCAGCTTACGAGACTCCCTCGGCCAAGAGACCCAGTACTTC; v_call: TRBV4-1; d_call: NA; j_call: TRBJ2-5; clone_size: NA
cdr3_aa: CASSSRDSGANVLTF; cdr3_nt: TGTGCCAGCAGTTCCAGGGACTCTGGGGCCAACGTCCTGACTTTC; v_call: TRBV27; d_call: NA; j_call: TRBJ2-6; clone_size: NA
cdr3_aa: CASSLRTDEAFF; cdr3_nt: TGTGCCAGCAGCCTCCGGACGGATGAAGCTTTCTTT; v_call: TRBV4-2; d_call: NA; j_call: TRBJ1-1; clone_size: few
cdr3_aa: CASSRGSGQPQHF; cdr3_nt: TGTGCCAGCTCAAGGGGATCGGGGCAGCCCCAGCATTTT; v_call: TRBV18; d_call: NA; j_call: TRBJ1-5; clone_size: NA